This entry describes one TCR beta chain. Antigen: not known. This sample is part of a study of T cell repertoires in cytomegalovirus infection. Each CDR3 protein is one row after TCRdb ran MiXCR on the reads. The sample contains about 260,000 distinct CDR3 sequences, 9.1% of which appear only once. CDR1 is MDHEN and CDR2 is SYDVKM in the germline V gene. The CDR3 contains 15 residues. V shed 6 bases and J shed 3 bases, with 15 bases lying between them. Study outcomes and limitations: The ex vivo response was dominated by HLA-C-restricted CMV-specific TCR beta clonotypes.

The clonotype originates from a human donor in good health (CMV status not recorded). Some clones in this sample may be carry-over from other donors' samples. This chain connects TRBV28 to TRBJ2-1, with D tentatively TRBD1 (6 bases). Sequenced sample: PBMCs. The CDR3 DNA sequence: TGTGCCAGCAGGTCCCCGACAGGTTTCTACAATGAGCAGTTCTTC. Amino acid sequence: CASRSPTGFYNEQFF.